The clone carrying this T cell receptor beta chain was counted between two and nine times. The data derive from a study of blood T cell repertoires in COVID-19. The CDR3 runs to 13 residues. V dropped 4 bases and J dropped 11; count of bases not matched to a gene: 8. Per germline, CDR1 MNHEY and CDR2 SVGAGI. Original processing methods: Estimated nucleated cell counts came from reference gene primer amplification. Libraries were prepared by immunoSEQ multiplex PCR; TCRdb keeps only in-frame clonotypes and omits some of them. V, J and clone size derive from that table, while D and trimming were established from the DNA sequence. The sample records approximately 180,000 clones, more than 75% being singletons.

The chain couples TRBV6-5 to TRBJ1-1, with 9 bases that match TRBD1. The sequence was collected from a woman in her sixties or seventies with acute or convalescent COVID-19. Sequencing used peripheral blood. CDR3 bases: TGTGCCAGCAGTTCCGAACAGGGGGCGCCGGCTTTCTTT. Protein: CASSSEQGAPAFF.